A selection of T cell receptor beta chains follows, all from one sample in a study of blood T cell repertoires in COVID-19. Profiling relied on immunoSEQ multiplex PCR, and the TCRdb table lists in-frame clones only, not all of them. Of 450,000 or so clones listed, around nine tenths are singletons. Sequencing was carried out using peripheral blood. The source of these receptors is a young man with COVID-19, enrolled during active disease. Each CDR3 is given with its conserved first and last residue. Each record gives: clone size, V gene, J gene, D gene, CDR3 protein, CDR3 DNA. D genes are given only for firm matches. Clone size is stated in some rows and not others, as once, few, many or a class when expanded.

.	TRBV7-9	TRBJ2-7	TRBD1	CASSRRDREYEQYF	TGTGCCAGCAGCCGACGGGACAGAGAATACGAGCAGTACTTC
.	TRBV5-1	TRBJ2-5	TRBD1	CASSLHTGGGETQYF	TGCGCCAGCAGCCTACACACAGGGGGCGGAGAGACCCAGTACTTC
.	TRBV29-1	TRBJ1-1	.	CSVVRKLNTEAFF	TGCAGCGTCGTCAGAAAACTGAACACTGAAGCTTTCTTT
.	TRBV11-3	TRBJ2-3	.	CASSFGLSTDTQYF	TGTGCCAGCAGCTTCGGACTCAGCACAGATACGCAGTATTTT
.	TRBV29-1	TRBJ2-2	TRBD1	CSYRQGATGELFF	TGCAGCTATAGACAGGGGGCTACCGGGGAGCTGTTTTTT
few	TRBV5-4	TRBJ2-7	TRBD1	CASSEGQGNEQYF	TGTGCCAGCAGCGAAGGACAGGGGAACGAGCAGTACTTC
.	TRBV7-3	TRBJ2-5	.	CASSPGGVGQTQYF	TGTGCCAGCAGCCCCGGAGGGGTGGGACAGACCCAGTACTTC
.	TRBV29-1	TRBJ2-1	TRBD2	CSVEMGTSGSYNEQFF	TGCAGCGTTGAAATGGGGACTAGCGGCTCCTACAATGAGCAGTTCTTC
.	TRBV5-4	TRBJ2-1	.	CASSERPGGEQFF	TGTGCCAGCAGCGAAAGACCCGGGGGAGAGCAGTTCTTC
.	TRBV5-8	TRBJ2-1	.	CASSDRGYNEQFF	TGTGCCAGCAGTGACCGGGGTTACAATGAGCAGTTCTTC
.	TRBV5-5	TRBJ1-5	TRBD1	CASSWGQGNSQPQHF	TGTGCCAGCAGCTGGGGACAGGGTAATAGTCAGCCCCAGCATTTT
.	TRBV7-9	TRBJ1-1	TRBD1	CASSPRTGNTEAFF	TGTGCCAGCAGCCCGCGGACAGGGAACACTGAAGCTTTCTTT
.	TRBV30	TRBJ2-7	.	CAWSVASYEQYF	TGTGCCTGGAGTGTCGCGAGTTACGAGCAGTACTTC
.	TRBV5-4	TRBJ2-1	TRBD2	CASRRSGGENEQFF	TGTGCCAGCAGACGAAGCGGGGGCGAGAATGAGCAGTTCTTC
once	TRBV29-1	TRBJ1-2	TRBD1	CSVDRGSAVGYTF	TGCAGCGTAGACAGGGGTTCCGCCGTTGGCTACACCTTC
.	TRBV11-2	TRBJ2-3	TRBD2	CASQGWTSGRASGTDTQYF	TGTGCCAGTCAAGGGTGGACTAGCGGGAGGGCCTCGGGCACAGATACGCAGTATTTT
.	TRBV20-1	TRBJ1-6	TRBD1	CSASPDRSNSPLHF	TGCAGTGCTAGTCCGGACAGGAGTAATTCACCCCTCCACTTT
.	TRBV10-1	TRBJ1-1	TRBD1	CASSESRTGNTEAFF	TGCGCCAGCAGTGAGTCCAGGACAGGGAACACTGAAGCTTTCTTT
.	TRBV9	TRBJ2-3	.	CASSVGPVPTDTQYF	TGTGCCAGCAGCGTGGGCCCCGTGCCCACAGATACGCAGTATTTT
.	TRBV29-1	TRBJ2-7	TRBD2	CSVGSSGGTFYEQYF	TGCAGCGTTGGGTCTAGCGGGGGGACATTCTACGAGCAGTACTTC
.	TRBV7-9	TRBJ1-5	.	CALGGVGQPQHF	TGTGCCTTAGGGGGAGTGGGTCAGCCCCAGCATTTT
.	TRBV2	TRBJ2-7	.	CASNDNYEQYF	TGTGCCAGCAACGACAACTACGAGCAGTACTTC
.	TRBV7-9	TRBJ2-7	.	CASSPTQGLSYEQYF	TGTGCCAGCAGCCCCACCCAGGGCCTATCCTACGAGCAGTACTTC
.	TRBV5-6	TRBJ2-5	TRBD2	CASSLGGRAPPETQYF	TGTGCCAGCAGCTTGGGAGGGAGGGCTCCTCCAGAGACCCAGTACTTC
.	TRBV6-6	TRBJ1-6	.	CASRPTGYHNSPLHF	TGTGCCAGCAGGCCCACAGGGTACCATAATTCACCCCTCCACTTT
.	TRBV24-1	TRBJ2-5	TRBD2	CATSDSGTSGKTQYF	TGTGCCACCAGTGACTCCGGGACTAGCGGGAAGACCCAGTACTTC
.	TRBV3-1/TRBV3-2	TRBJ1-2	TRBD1	CASSPRDRLNYGYTF	TGTGCCAGCAGTCCGAGGGACAGACTAAACTATGGCTACACCTTC